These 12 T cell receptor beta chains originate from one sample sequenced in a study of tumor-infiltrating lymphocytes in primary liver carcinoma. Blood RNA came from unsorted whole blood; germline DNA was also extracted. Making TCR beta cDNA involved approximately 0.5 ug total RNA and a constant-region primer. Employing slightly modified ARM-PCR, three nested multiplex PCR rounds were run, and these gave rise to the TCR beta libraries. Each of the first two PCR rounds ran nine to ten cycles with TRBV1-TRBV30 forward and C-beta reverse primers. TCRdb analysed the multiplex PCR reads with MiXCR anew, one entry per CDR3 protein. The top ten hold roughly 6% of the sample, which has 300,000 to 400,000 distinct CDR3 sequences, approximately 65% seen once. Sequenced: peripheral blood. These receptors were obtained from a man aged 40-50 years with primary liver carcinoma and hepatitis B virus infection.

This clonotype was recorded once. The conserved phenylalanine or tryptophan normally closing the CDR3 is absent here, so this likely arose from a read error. The CDR3 loop is CGSSRSGSETQYL. The CDR3 DNA reads TGTGGCAGCAGCCGAAGCGGGAGTGAGACCCAGTACCTC. The V and J genes are TRBV11-2 and TRBJ2-5; 8 bases align to TRBD2. The V gene's germline CDR1 is SGHAT and CDR2 FQNNGV. This CDR3 region has 13 residues.

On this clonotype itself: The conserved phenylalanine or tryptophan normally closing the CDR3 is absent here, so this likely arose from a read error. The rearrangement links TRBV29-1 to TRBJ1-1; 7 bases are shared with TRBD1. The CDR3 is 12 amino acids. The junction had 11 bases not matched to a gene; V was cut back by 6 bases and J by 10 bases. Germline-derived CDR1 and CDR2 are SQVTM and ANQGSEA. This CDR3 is CSVEQGFLGAFL. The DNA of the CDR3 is TGCAGCGTAGAACAGGGGTTCCTAGGAGCTTTCCTT.

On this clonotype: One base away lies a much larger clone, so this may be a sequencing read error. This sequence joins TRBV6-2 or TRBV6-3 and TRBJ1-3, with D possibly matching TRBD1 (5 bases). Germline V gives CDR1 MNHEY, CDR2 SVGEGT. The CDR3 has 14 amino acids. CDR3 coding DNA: TGTGTCAGCAGGCGGGACGTCTCTGGAAACACCATATATTTT. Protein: CVSRRDVSGNTIYF.

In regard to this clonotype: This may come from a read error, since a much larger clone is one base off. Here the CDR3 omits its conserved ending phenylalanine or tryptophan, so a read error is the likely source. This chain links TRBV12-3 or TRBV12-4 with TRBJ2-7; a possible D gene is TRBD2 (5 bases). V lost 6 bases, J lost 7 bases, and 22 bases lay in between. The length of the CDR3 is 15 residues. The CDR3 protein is CASSPRTGSAREQYS. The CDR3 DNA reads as TGTGCCAGCAGCCCCCGTACGGGGTCAGCGCGGGAGCAGTACTCC.

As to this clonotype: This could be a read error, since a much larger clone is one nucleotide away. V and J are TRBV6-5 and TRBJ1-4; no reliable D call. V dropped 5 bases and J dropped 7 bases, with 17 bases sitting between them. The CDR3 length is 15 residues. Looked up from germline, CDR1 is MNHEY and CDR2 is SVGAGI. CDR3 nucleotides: TGTGCCAGCAGTCCTGGATGCCGGCCGGGTGAAAAACTGTTTTTT. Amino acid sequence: CASSPGCRPGEKLFF.

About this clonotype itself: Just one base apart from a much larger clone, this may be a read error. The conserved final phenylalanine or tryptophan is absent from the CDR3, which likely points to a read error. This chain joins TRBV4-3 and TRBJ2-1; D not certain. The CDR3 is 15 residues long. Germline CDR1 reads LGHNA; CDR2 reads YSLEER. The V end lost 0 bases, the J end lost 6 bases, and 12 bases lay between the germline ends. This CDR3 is CASSQETRKGNEQFI. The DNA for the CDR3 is TGCGCCAGCAGCCAAGAAACCAGAAAAGGCAATGAGCAGTTCATC.

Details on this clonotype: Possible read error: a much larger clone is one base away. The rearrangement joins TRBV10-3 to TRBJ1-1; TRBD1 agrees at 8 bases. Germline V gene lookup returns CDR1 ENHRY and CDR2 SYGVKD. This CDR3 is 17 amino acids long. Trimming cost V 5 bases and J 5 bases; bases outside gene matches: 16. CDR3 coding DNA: TGTGCCATCAGTCCTACTTCGCAGGGGGCGAGGAAGACTGAAGCTTTCTTT. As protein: CAISPTSQGARKTEAFF.

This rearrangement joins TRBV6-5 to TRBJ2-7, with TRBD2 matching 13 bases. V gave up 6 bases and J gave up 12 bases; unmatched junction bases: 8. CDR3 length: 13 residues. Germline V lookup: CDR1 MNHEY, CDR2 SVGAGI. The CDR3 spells CASSFGLAGVRYF. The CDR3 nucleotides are TGTGCCAGCAGCTTCGGACTAGCGGGAGTTCGGTACTTC.

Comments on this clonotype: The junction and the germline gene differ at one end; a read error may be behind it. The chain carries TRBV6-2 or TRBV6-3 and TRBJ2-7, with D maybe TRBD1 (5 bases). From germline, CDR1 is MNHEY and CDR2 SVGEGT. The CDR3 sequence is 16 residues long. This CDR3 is CASSYSTVPYSYVQYF. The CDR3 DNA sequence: TGTGCCAGCAGTTACTCGACAGTACCCTACTCCTACGTGCAGTACTTC.

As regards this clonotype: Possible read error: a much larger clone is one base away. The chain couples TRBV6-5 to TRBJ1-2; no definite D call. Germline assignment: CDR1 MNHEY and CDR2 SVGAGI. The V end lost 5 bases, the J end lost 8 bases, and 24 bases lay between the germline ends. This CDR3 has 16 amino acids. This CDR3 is CASSDNPTGDLGGYTF. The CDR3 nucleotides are TGTGCCAGCAGTGACAACCCGACTGGCGATCTGGGGGGCTACACCTTC.

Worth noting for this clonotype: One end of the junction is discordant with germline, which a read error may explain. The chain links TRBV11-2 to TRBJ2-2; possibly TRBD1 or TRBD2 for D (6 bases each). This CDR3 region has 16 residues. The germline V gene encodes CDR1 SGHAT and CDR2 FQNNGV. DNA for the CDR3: TGTGCCAGCAGCTTAGCTATGCAGGGGCTTGGCGGGGAGCTGCTTTTT. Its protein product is CASSLAMQGLGGELLF.

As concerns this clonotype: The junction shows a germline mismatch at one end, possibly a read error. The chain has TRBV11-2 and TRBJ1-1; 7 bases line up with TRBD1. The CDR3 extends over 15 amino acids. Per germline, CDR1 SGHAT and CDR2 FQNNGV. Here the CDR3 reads CASSLTGVWNTESFF. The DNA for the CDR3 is TGTGCCAGTAGCTTAACAGGGGTCTGGAACACTGAATCTTTCTTT.